One T cell receptor (beta chain) is described in this entry. The data were taken from a study of blood T cells in healthy people across ages. Peripheral blood samples of roughly 9.9 milliliters were drawn from each donor. Germline V gene data show CDR1 as LGHNA and CDR2 as YNFKEQ. The germline V and J ends were trimmed by 0 bases and 3 bases, with 11 bases remaining between them. The CDR3 runs to 15 residues. Combining a sample-barcoded 5' primer with a J-beta primer mix, a second PCR ran for roughly 6 to 12 cycles. TCRdb passed the 5' RACE reads through MiXCR, listing each CDR3 protein once. The sample comprises 850,000 to 1,100,000 distinct CDR3 sequences, approximately 38% of which are singletons, and 13% rests with the top ten.

Material for sequencing was blood. This clonotype was sampled from a man aged 18 to 29 in good health. The rearrangement links TRBV4-2 to TRBJ1-1; D is unresolved. CDR3 in amino acids: CASSQETGSDTEAFF. In DNA form, the CDR3 reads TGTGCCAGCAGCCAAGAGACGGGGTCCGACACTGAAGCTTTCTTT.